What follows are 11 T cell receptor beta chains derived from one specimen sequenced in a study of CD8+ T cells in alopecia areata. Sequencing templates came from extracted RNA that was reverse transcribed into cDNA. The repertoire was sequenced with immunoSEQ multiplex PCR; TCRdb's copy has only in-frame clones and lacks some. The data show roughly 120,000 clones, none appearing only once, with 15% to 20% held by the ten largest. Material for sequencing was lesional skin. The receptors were sampled from a C3H/HeJ mouse with alopecia areata. The strain bears MHC haplotype H2-k.

In regard to this clone: Germline and genes here are mouse. The sequence runs out 4 residues before the end of the CDR3; the remainder is reconstructed from the germline J gene. The V call is TRBV1, the J call TRBJ2-5; 10 nucleotides align to TRBD1. Germline V CDR1 and CDR2: NSQYPW, LRSPGD (reference sequence). CDR3 length: 16 amino acids. The CDR3 bases that were read are TGCACCTGCAGTGCAAGAGGGACAGGGGAATGGGAC. It translates to CTCSARGTGEWD. The full CDR3 is CTCSARGTGEWDTQYF.

This clone came up a few times. Germline and genes here are mouse. The sequence runs out 4 residues before the end of the CDR3; the remainder is reconstructed from the germline J gene. The V call is TRBV19, the J call TRBJ1-4, with a weak D call TRBD1 (5 bases). Germline CDR1 FNHDT, CDR2 SITEND (reference sequence). Trimming stripped 0 bases from V and 0 bases from J, with 9 bases between. CDR3 length: 16 residues. The CDR3 loop reads CASSIGTQLSNERLFF. Partial CDR3 DNA: TGTGCCAGCAGTATAGGGACACAACTTTCCAACGAA.

This clone was observed a few times. The genes and germline here are from mouse. The read gets to within 4 residues of the CDR3 end, and the germline J gene fills in the rest. The chain uses TRBV13-3 and TRBJ2-4; no clear D. Trimming took off 1 base at V and 0 bases at J, with 9 bases between the two ends. The CDR3 covers 15 residues. Germline V gene sequence: CDR1 NNHDY, CDR2 SYVADS. CDR3 DNA (partial): TGTGCCAGCAGTGATTGGCTGGAGAGTCAAAAC. This translates into CASSDWLESQN. In full, the CDR3 is CASSDWLESQNTLYF.

This clone showed up just a few times. The genes are named according to mouse. The CDR3 is cut off 4 residues early in the read; its end comes from the germline J gene. The chain employs TRBV13-3 and TRBJ2-7; 11 nucleotides match TRBD2. V was pared by 3 bases and J by 0 bases, with 5 bases of the junction left unmatched. This CDR3 is 16 amino acids long. The germline CDR1 and CDR2 sequences are NNHDY and SYVADS. The chain's CDR3 is CASSVRDWGSSYEQYF. The DNA read from the CDR3 is TGTGCCAGCAGTGTCCGGGACTGGGGGAGCTCCTAT.

This clone showed up many times. TCRdb gives a protein that differs at residue 12 from what the DNA encodes, so the protein here is translated from the DNA. Gene names follow the mouse nomenclature. The read terminates 3 residues ahead of where the CDR3 ends, so the germline J gene completes it. The chain uses TRBV13-3 and TRBJ1-6, with D unclear. TRBJ1-6 is marked as an open reading frame, function uncertain. This CDR3 comprises 15 residues. V was pared by 1 base and J by 0 bases, with 5 bases between. The germline V gene has CDR1 NNHDY and CDR2 SYVADS. The CDR3 loop reads CASSDPLSYNSPLYF. The CDR3 bases that were read are TGTGCCAGCAGTGATCCCCTTTCCTATAATTCGCCC.

This clone was observed a handful of times. Gene names and germline refer to mouse. The read stops 4 residues short of the end of the CDR3; the missing end is completed from the germline J gene. The gene calls are TRBV19 and TRBJ2-3, with a tentative D call TRBD2 (6 bases). Germline values: CDR1 FNHDT, CDR2 SITEND (reference sequence). The CDR3 covers 18 residues. V was pared by 2 bases and J by 1 base, with 20 bases between. The CDR3 bases that were read are TGTGCCAGCAGTATTCCTGGGGCGGTGGTAGAAGGTGCAGAA. Translation gives CASSIPGAVVEGAE. In full, the CDR3 is CASSIPGAVVEGAETLYF. Together with reference TRBV19 and TRBJ2-3, the CDR3 gives the full variable domain: GGIITQTPKFLIGQEGQKLTLKCQQNFNHDTMYWYRQDSGKGLRLIYYSITENDLQKGDLSEGYDASREKKSSFSLTVTSAQKNEMAVFLCASSIPGAVVEGAETLYFGSGTRLTVL.

About this clone: Gene names are mouse gene names. Sequencing ends 4 residues short of the CDR3 end; the germline J gene provides the rest. The V and J genes are TRBV13-2 and TRBJ2-5; no clear D gene. Germline CDR1 is NNHNN and CDR2 is SYGAGS (reference sequence). CDR3 length: 14 residues. The CDR3: CASGDGGGEDTQYF. CDR3 DNA, as far as it was read: TGTGCCAGCGGTGATGGGGGAGGTGAGGAC.

About this clone: Mouse germline and gene names are used. Read coverage stops 4 residues before the CDR3 terminus; the germline J gene supplies the remainder. The chain recombines TRBV13-3 with TRBJ1-2; 7 nucleotides line up with TRBD1. CDR1 and CDR2 (germline): NNHDY, SYVADS. This CDR3 contains 14 residues. The sequenced part of the CDR3 DNA is TGTGCCAGCAGTGGGGACAGTACCACACAC. Its protein product is CASSGDSTTH. The full CDR3 sequence reads CASSGDSTTHDYTF.

This clone was seen a few times. At residue 14, TCRdb's protein is not the same as the translated DNA, so the protein here was read from the DNA. The genes and germline here are from mouse. The sequenced fragment ends 3 residues before the CDR3 boundary, so the rest is inferred from the germline J gene. This chain joins TRBV13-3 and TRBJ1-3, with 9 bases identical to TRBD1. This CDR3 region has 17 residues. In germline, CDR1 is NNHDY, CDR2 SYVADS. The V segment lost 2 bases and the J segment 0 bases; nucleotides outside the gene matches: 6. This CDR3 reads CASSERQGGNSGNTLYF. CDR3 DNA, as far as it was read: TGTGCCAGCAGTGAGAGACAGGGGGGGAATTCTGGAAATACG. Based on the CDR3 plus reference TRBV13-3 and TRBJ1-3, the full variable domain is EAAVTQSPRSKVAVTGGKVTLSCHQTNNHDYMYWYRQDTGHGLRLIHYSYVADSTEKGDIPDGYKASRPSQENFSLILELASLSQTAVYFCASSERQGGNSGNTLYFGEGSRLIVV.

Regarding this clone: Mouse germline and gene names are used. The read ends 4 residues early relative to the CDR3; the germline J gene fills the gap. V gene TRBV13-3 combines with J gene TRBJ1-1; D is unclear. Germline values: CDR1 NNHDY, CDR2 SYVADS. The CDR3 sequence is 13 residues long. Deletions cut 5 bases from V and 1 base from J, with 9 bases between. Partial CDR3 DNA: TGTGCCAGCAGCCCCAGTGGGAACACA. Its translation is CASSPSGNT. The entire CDR3 reads CASSPSGNTEVFF.

Note on this clone: Gene names and germline refer to mouse. Read data end 4 residues before the CDR3 end; the end is taken from the germline J gene. The chain combines TRBV13-3 with TRBJ1-1; TRBD1 matches at 7 bases. The V gene's germline CDR1 is NNHDY and CDR2 SYVADS. The V and J ends lost 3 bases and 4 bases, in that order; junction bases with no gene match: 3. This CDR3 region has 13 residues. The CDR3 here is CASSGGTVTEVFF. The sequenced part of the CDR3 DNA is TGTGCCAGCAGTGGGGGGACAGTCACA.